The 20 T cell receptor beta chains given below trace back to one sample, sequenced in a study of cytomegalovirus exposure and HLA in healthy donors. PCR amplification relied on 60 Vbeta primers (plus 13 Jbeta primers). TCRdb's table, derived via immunoSEQ multiplex PCR, lists solely in-frame clones and lacks some. The profile shows some 96,000 clones, 64% of them singletons. Sequences were obtained from PBMCs. These TCRs come from a man aged 55 to 70 in good health and CMV-seronegative.

This chain connects TRBV9 to TRBJ2-3, with D possibly being TRBD1 (6 bases). Per the germline V gene, CDR1 is SGDLS and CDR2 is YYNGEE. The CDR3 extends over 13 amino acids. Trimming cost V 3 bases and J 5 bases, with 10 bases left between them. The CDR3 DNA follows: TGTGCCAGCAGCGAGGACAGACAAGATACGCAGTATTTT. This encodes CASSEDRQDTQYF. Full variable domain (missing parts from reference TRBV9 and TRBJ2-3): DSGVTQTPKHLITATGQRVTLRCSPRSGDLSVYWYQQSLDQGLQFLIQYYNGEERAKGNILERFSAQQFPDLHSELNLSSLELGDSALYFCASSEDRQDTQYFGPGTRLTVL.

This clone occurred many times. The rearrangement uses TRBV11-1 and TRBJ1-1; D is ambiguous. V dropped 1 base and J dropped 0 bases, with 9 bases sitting between them. This CDR3 is built from 15 residues. Per germline, CDR1 SGHAT and CDR2 FQDESV (reference sequence). The DNA of the CDR3 is TGTGCCAGCAGCTTAGTAAACAGAGTGAACACTGAAGCTTTCTTT. This sequence encodes CASSLVNRVNTEAFF. Complete variable domain (other parts from reference TRBV11-1 and TRBJ1-1): EAEVAQSPRYKITEKSQAVAFWCDPISGHATLYWYRQILGQGPELLVQFQDESVVDDSQLPKDRFSAERLKGVDSTLKIQPAELGDSAMYLCASSLVNRVNTEAFFGQGTRLTVV.

This chain uses TRBV10-3 with TRBJ1-5, with D tentatively TRBD1 (5 bases). V was shortened by 8 bases and J by 0 bases, with 11 bases between the two germline ends. The CDR3 extends over 14 amino acids. CDR1 and CDR2 (germline): ENHRY, SYGVKD. CDR3 nucleotide sequence: TGTGCCATCCGGGCAGGGAATAGCAATCAGCCCCAGCATTTT. Translated: CAIRAGNSNQPQHF.

The chain has TRBV2 and TRBJ2-5, with D perhaps matching TRBD2 (5 bases). The CDR3 length is 15 residues. The V end lost 5 bases, the J end lost 3 bases, and 16 bases lay between the germline ends. Germline loops: CDR1 SNHLY, CDR2 FYNNEI. The chain's CDR3 is CASSLRATREETQYF. Written as DNA, the CDR3 is TGTGCCAGCAGTCTCCGGGCCACGAGGGAAGAGACCCAGTACTTC.

In its sample, this clone was seen a few times. The chain employs TRBV2 and TRBJ1-5; 7 nucleotides line up with TRBD1. CDR3 size: 14 residues. The V gene's germline CDR1 is SNHLY and CDR2 FYNNEI. V lost 2 bases, J lost 2 bases, and 0 bases stayed unmatched. The CDR3 coding sequence is TGTGCCAGCAGTGAACAGGGGGGCAATCAGCCCCAGCATTTT. This codes for CASSEQGGNQPQHF.

In its sample, this clone was seen once. The chain is built from TRBV2 and TRBJ2-6, with 9 positions matching TRBD1. Germline loops: CDR1 SNHLY, CDR2 FYNNEI. The CDR3 contains 17 residues. After removal of 11 bases from V and 0 bases from J, the junction contained 11 bases not matched to a gene. The CDR3 protein is CARTRTGASSGANVLTF. The DNA for the CDR3 is TGTGCCCGAACCAGGACAGGGGCCAGCTCTGGGGCCAACGTCCTGACTTTC. Full variable domain (rest looked up from reference TRBV2 and TRBJ2-6): EPEVTQTPSHQVTQMGQEVILRCVPISNHLYFYWYRQILGQKVEFLVSFYNNEISEKSEIFDDQFSVERPDGSNFTLKIRSTKLEDSAMYFCARTRTGASSGANVLTFGAGSRLTVL.

This rearrangement joins TRBV7-2 to TRBJ2-1, with D tentatively TRBD2 (6 bases). The length of the CDR3 is 14 residues. Between the trimmed V and J ends, which lost 0 bases and 9 bases, there was a span of 12 bases. Germline assignment: CDR1 SGHTA and CDR2 FQGNSA. CDR3: CASSLALASGEQFF. CDR3 bases: TGTGCCAGCAGCTTAGCCCTAGCGTCCGGTGAGCAGTTCTTC.

Turning to this clone: The DNA is omitted, as the CDR3 cannot be located on it reliably, and the CDR3 follows TCRdb's listing. The chain recombines TRBV28 with TRBJ1-3; TRBD1, the D gene given by the table, was not confirmed from the DNA. The CDR3 length equals 16 residues, ends included. CDR1 and CDR2 from the germline V gene are MDHEN and SYDVKM. The CDR3 loop reads CASSTSTGGSGNTIYF.

The V and J genes are TRBV5-1 and TRBJ2-7; D uncertain. V was trimmed by 0 bases and J by 2 bases, leaving 9 bases between them. The CDR3 spans 14 residues. Germline V gene sequence: CDR1 SGHRS, CDR2 YFSETQ. The CDR3 nucleotides are TGCGCCAGCAGCTTGGCCACGGTAACCTACGAGCAGTACTTC. It encodes CASSLATVTYEQYF.

This clone was detected a few times. The genes are TRBV6-4 and TRBJ2-5; 11 nucleotides agree with TRBD2. Trimming removed 0 bases from V and 3 bases from J; junction bases left unmatched: 0. The germline CDR1 and CDR2 sequences are MRHNA and SNTAGT. This CDR3 is 15 amino acids long. CDR3 amino acids: CASSDSTSGEETQYF. The CDR3 coding sequence is TGTGCCAGCAGTGACTCGACTAGCGGGGAAGAGACCCAGTACTTC.

The chain is built from TRBV18 and TRBJ2-1; 11 bases agree with TRBD2. The germline V gene has CDR1 KGHSH and CDR2 LQKENI. With V trimmed by 2 bases and J by 15 bases, 12 bases remained unmatched. The CDR3 sequence is 15 residues long. The CDR3 is CASSPGSLLAGVWFF. The CDR3, as DNA: TGTGCCAGCTCACCAGGGAGTTTACTAGCGGGAGTATGGTTCTTC.

This clone was seen a few times. This chain links TRBV28 with TRBJ2-3; 7 nucleotides line up with TRBD2. Losses at the gene ends were 8 bases for V and 0 bases for J; bases not matched to a gene: 8. The CDR3 covers 15 residues. Germline loops: CDR1 MDHEN, CDR2 SYDVKM. CDR3 protein: CASATGGGSTDTQYF. The CDR3 region has the DNA TGTGCCAGCGCCACTGGCGGGGGAAGCACAGATACGCAGTATTTT.

This clone was counted between two and nine times. The chain recombines TRBV10-3 with TRBJ1-6; D might be TRBD1 (6 bases). Germline CDR1 reads ENHRY; CDR2 reads SYGVKD. Deletions cut 6 bases from V and 8 bases from J, with 29 bases between. The CDR3 has 19 amino acids. The chain's CDR3 is CAISLSNLQGLSRDSPLHF. CDR3 DNA: TGTGCCATCAGCCTCTCAAACCTACAGGGCTTGTCTCGGGATTCACCCCTCCACTTT.

The chain carries TRBV7-3 and TRBJ2-1; 8 bases align to TRBD2. This CDR3 region has 17 residues. Per the germline V gene, CDR1 is SGHTA and CDR2 is FQGTGA. Germline trimming cut 0 bases from V and 4 bases from J; bases unmatched to any gene: 8. The CDR3 nucleotides are TGTGCCAGCAGCTTAACGGGTACTAGCGGTGGGTACAATGAGCAGTTCTTC. Its translation is CASSLTGTSGGYNEQFF.

A few counts support this clone. V usage is TRBV9 and J usage is TRBJ1-1; possibly TRBD1 for D (5 bases). The germline V gene encodes CDR1 SGDLS and CDR2 YYNGEE. There are 14 residues in the CDR3. V shed 0 bases and J shed 4 bases, with 10 bases lying between them. This CDR3 reads CASSVGGEGTEAFF. The CDR3 DNA follows: TGTGCCAGCAGCGTAGGAGGGGAGGGCACTGAAGCTTTCTTT.

This rearrangement joins TRBV19 to TRBJ2-7; TRBD1 agrees at 7 bases. Germline lookup yields CDR1 LNHDA and CDR2 SQIVND (reference sequence). V was pared by 6 bases and J by 5 bases, with 7 bases of the junction left unmatched. This CDR3 is 13 amino acids long. The CDR3 loop reads CASRWTGSDEQYF. Here the CDR3 DNA reads TGTGCCAGTAGATGGACAGGTTCCGACGAGCAGTACTTC.

This clone was recorded once. This chain uses TRBV15 with TRBJ2-5; tentatively, D is TRBD2 (6 bases). The CDR3 is 15 residues long. Germline CDR1 is LNHNV and CDR2 is YYDKDF (reference sequence). V lost 4 bases and J 0 bases, leaving 12 bases between the germline ends. CDR3 loop: CATSTVAGYQETQYF. The CDR3, as DNA: TGTGCCACCAGCACGGTTGCGGGGTACCAAGAGACCCAGTACTTC.

The V call is TRBV7-9, the J call TRBJ2-7; 8 bases match TRBD2. Trimming removed 0 bases from V and 5 bases from J; junction bases left unmatched: 9. Germline-derived CDR1 and CDR2 are SEHNR and FQNEAQ (reference sequence). There are 16 residues in the CDR3. The CDR3 sequence is CASSLAGGGYANEQYF. CDR3 DNA: TGTGCCAGCAGCTTAGCTGGCGGGGGGTATGCCAACGAGCAGTACTTC.

The genes are TRBV14 and TRBJ1-2; the match to TRBD1 covers 7 bases. The length of the CDR3 is 15 residues. The V segment lost 1 base and the J segment 1 base; nucleotides outside the gene matches: 3. The germline V gene has CDR1 SGHDN and CDR2 FVKESK. The CDR3 protein is CASSQGYRGNYGYTF. CDR3 sequence (DNA): TGTGCCAGCAGCCAAGGCTACAGGGGTAACTATGGCTACACCTTC.

The genes are TRBV28 and TRBJ1-5, with a possible D match to TRBD1 (5 bases). Germline values: CDR1 MDHEN, CDR2 SYDVKM. The CDR3 is made up of 15 amino acids. V was clipped by 2 bases and J by 7 bases, with 15 bases between them. The CDR3 DNA reads as TGTGCCAGCAGTTTACCGCAGGGCCAGGCGCAGCCCCAGCATTTT. Translating gives CASSLPQGQAQPQHF.